Below, 13 T cell receptor beta chains from the same sample are listed, as sequenced in a study of regulatory T cells in long-lasting Graves disease. Construction of the TCR beta libraries employed iRepertoire HTBI primers in conjunction with Arm-PCR of CDR3 regions. TCRdb used MiXCR to reprocess the multiplex PCR reads, holding one entry per CDR3 protein. The table has approximately 480,000 distinct CDR3 sequences, around 15% seen once. As to time point: newly diagnosed GD, antithyroid drugs for less than 3 months. PBMC RNA served as the TCR library source. The same data also contributed to another study, on T cells in Graves' hyperthyroidism and ophthalmopathy.

The material sequenced was peripheral blood mononuclear cells (PBMCs), taken at new diagnosis, from a patient treated with antithyroid drugs. The origin of the receptors is a middle-aged man with Graves disease.

The table lists this clonotype with many counts. The gene calls are TRBV20-1 and TRBJ2-7; tentatively, D is TRBD2 (6 bases). V lost 6 bases to trimming and J lost 0 bases, with 24 bases between them. There are 17 residues in the CDR3. Germline V lookup: CDR1 DFQATT, CDR2 SNEGSKA (reference sequence). Here the CDR3 reads CSAEREASSHLSYEQYF. The DNA of the CDR3 is TGCAGTGCCGAAAGGGAGGCGTCCTCCCACCTCTCCTACGAGCAGTACTTC.

This chain links TRBV12-3 or TRBV12-4 with TRBJ2-7; TRBD2 matches 11 bases. The ends lost 7 bases at V and 2 bases at J; junction bases unmatched: 7. There are 15 residues in the CDR3. The DNA for the CDR3 is TGTGCCAGCACGAAGGGACTAGCGGCCGCCTACGAGCAGTACTTC. Amino acid sequence: CASTKGLAAAYEQYF.

This clonotype came up a few times. V gene TRBV9 combines with J gene TRBJ2-1; 9 positions agree with TRBD2. This CDR3 is 16 amino acids long. CDR1 and CDR2 (germline): SGDLS, YYNGEE. The V and J ends lost 0 bases and 6 bases, in that order; junction bases with no gene match: 7. The CDR3 is CASSVVGGRAPNEQFF. CDR3 in DNA: TGTGCCAGCAGCGTAGTGGGCGGGAGGGCCCCCAATGAGCAGTTCTTC.

This clonotype was detected ten times or more. The genes are TRBV10-1 and TRBJ2-7; TRBD1 matches 8 bases. After removal of 5 bases from V and 6 bases from J, the junction contained 6 bases not matched to a gene. CDR3 size: 13 residues. Germline CDR1 is WNHNN and CDR2 is SYGVQD (reference sequence). This CDR3 reads CASSTGQVGEQYF. CDR3 coding DNA: TGCGCCAGCAGTACGGGACAGGTGGGCGAGCAGTACTTC.

The table lists this clonotype with many counts. The chain couples TRBV28 to TRBJ2-3; 8 bases are shared with TRBD2. CDR3 length equals 14 residues. CDR1 is MDHEN and CDR2 is SYDVKM in the germline V gene. Trimming cost V 2 bases and J 4 bases; bases outside gene matches: 2. For the CDR3, the DNA is TGTGCCAGCAGTTTAAGCGGGAGCCCAGATACGCAGTATTTT. Residues: CASSLSGSPDTQYF.

This clonotype was seen repeatedly, ten times or more. CDR3: CASSIGVAGRYEQYF. The CDR3 DNA is TGTGCCAGCAGTATCGGCGTAGCGGGACGCTACGAGCAGTACTTC. The chain uses TRBV12-3 or TRBV12-4 and TRBJ2-7, with TRBD2 matching over 8 bases. The CDR3 spans 15 residues. V dropped 5 bases and J dropped 3; count of bases not matched to a gene: 9.

This clonotype occurred a few times. The chain uses TRBV28 and TRBJ2-3; 7 bases map to TRBD1. Per germline, CDR1 MDHEN and CDR2 SYDVKM. The junction had 4 bases not matched to a gene; V was cut back by 5 bases and J by 2 bases. This CDR3 is built from 14 residues. CDR3 amino acids: CASSKDRATDTQYF. The CDR3 DNA reads as TGTGCCAGCAGTAAAGACAGGGCCACAGATACGCAGTATTTT. The complete variable domain, with remaining parts taken from reference TRBV28 and TRBJ2-3, reads DVKVTQSSRYLVKRTGEKVFLECVQDMDHENMFWYRQDPGLGLRLIYFSYDVKMKEKGDIPEGYSVSREKKERFSLILESASTNQTSMYLCASSKDRATDTQYFGPGTRLTVL.

This clonotype was counted between two and nine times. V and J are TRBV19 and TRBJ2-2; D might be TRBD1 or TRBD2, each matching 5 bases. The V end was cut by 0 bases, the J end by 5 bases, with 25 bases between. Germline CDR1 LNHDA, CDR2 SQIVND (reference sequence). CDR3 length: 20 amino acids. In DNA, the CDR3 is TGTGCCAGTAGTATAGACGGATCAAATCGGGACGACGTTCATACCGGGGAGCTGTTTTTT. Translation gives CASSIDGSNRDDVHTGELFF. The variable domain in full, completed from reference TRBV19 and TRBJ2-2, reads DGGITQSPKYLFRKEGQNVTLSCEQNLNHDAMYWYRQDPGQGLRLIYYSQIVNDFQKGDIAEGYSVSREKKESFPLTVTSAQKNPTAFYLCASSIDGSNRDDVHTGELFFGEGSRLTVL.

The sample holds many counts of this clonotype. The V gene is TRBV2, the J gene TRBJ2-3; 14 bases fit TRBD2. V dropped 6 bases and J dropped 6; count of bases not matched to a gene: 5. Germline CDR1 reads SNHLY; CDR2 reads FYNNEI. The CDR3 has 15 amino acids. The CDR3 bases are TGTGCCAGCAGAAGACTAGCGGGAGGGTGGGATACGCAGTATTTT. This codes for CASRRLAGGWDTQYF.

The genes are TRBV5-1 and TRBJ1-4; TRBD1 matches at 8 bases. The CDR3 is 14 residues long. Germline CDR1 and CDR2: SGHRS and YFSETQ. After removal of 5 bases from V and 4 bases from J, the junction contained 4 bases not matched to a gene. In nucleotides, the CDR3 is TGCGCCAGCAGTTCCGACAGGGGTAATGAAAAACTGTTTTTT. This encodes CASSSDRGNEKLFF.

This clonotype has at least ten counts. The rearrangement uses TRBV10-3 and TRBJ2-3; tentatively, D is TRBD2 (5 bases). Trimming shortened V by 5 bases and J by 2 bases, and 8 bases separated the two germline ends. Germline V lookup: CDR1 ENHRY, CDR2 SYGVKD. CDR3 size: 13 residues. The CDR3 loop is CAISSGITDTQYF. The CDR3 DNA reads TGTGCCATCAGTAGCGGAATCACAGATACGCAGTATTTT.

The gene calls are TRBV29-1 and TRBJ2-1, with 8 bases lining up with TRBD2. Losses at the gene ends were 6 bases for V and 6 bases for J; bases not matched to a gene: 13. The CDR3 is made up of 15 amino acids. Germline CDR1 and CDR2: SQVTM and ANQGSEA. The CDR3 spells CSVEILSGEANEQFF. CDR3 nucleotides: TGCAGCGTAGAAATCCTTAGCGGGGAGGCCAATGAGCAGTTCTTC.

This clonotype was counted many times. The chain carries TRBV28 and TRBJ2-7; D ambiguous. Trimming stripped 5 bases from V and 6 bases from J, with 17 bases between. The CDR3 length is 14 residues. Looked up from germline, CDR1 is MDHEN and CDR2 is SYDVKM. The CDR3 loop is CASSTSGLSVEQYF. In DNA form, the CDR3 reads TGTGCCAGCAGTACCTCCGGGCTAAGCGTCGAGCAGTACTTC.